This T cell receptor (beta chain) was sequenced in a study of T cells after yellow fever vaccination (dated by TCRdb to between 2019 and 2020). Turning to the overall study: Using CD3, CD45RA, CCR7 and CD95 staining, memory subsets (EM, EMRA, CM and Tscm) were sorted on a BD FACS Aria III. Libraries from fractions with low cell numbers were prepared with the SMART-Seq v4 Ultra Low Input RNA kit. To track T-cell clones before and after primary and booster YFV17D yellow fever vaccination, bulk TCR alpha and beta repertoires were sequenced longitudinally. The cohort comprised two healthy male donors, one aged 18 to 30 and one aged 30 to 40 years. Bulk PBMC replicates and cell subsets were isolated from blood drawn at multiple timepoints before and after both primary and secondary immunization. Memory subsets were sorted on days 0, 15 and 45 and at 18 months after primary vaccination, and on days 0, 15 and 45 after the 30-year booster.

This clonotype was found many times. Per-base quality was not reported, and no clone a single base away is much larger than it. TCR cDNA was synthesized by 5'RACE template switching, which introduced a universal primer site and unique molecular identifiers. cDNA synthesis was primed from both the TCR alpha and TCR beta constant segments. Library amplification involved two PCR steps, and the second step added sample barcodes and sequencing adapters. Sequencing of libraries was done on Illumina HiSeq 2500 (2x100 bp) or NovaSeq (2x150 bp). In the original analysis: MIGEC was used to demultiplex reads and collapse the reads into UMI consensus sequences, and MiXCR was used for V(D)J alignment. Using edgeR on replicate PBMC samples, clonotypes were called vaccine-responding if FDR was below 0.01 and the log2 fold change was above 5 up to day 15. Bulk clonotypes were assigned CD4 or CD8 identity according to which sequenced CD4 or CD8 repertoire held them at higher abundance. Clonotype frequencies in memory subsets were weighted by FACS-sorted cell numbers to estimate each clone's distribution across memory phenotypes. TCRdb handled the public reads itself, with Q25 trimming in fastp and clone calling in MiXCR, and kept productive beta chains. Merged by CDR3 protein, the rows form single entries marked with the most common genes and DNA. TCRdb's processing, not the authors', yielded these V and J calls. Recorded for this sample are about 25,000 distinct CDR3 sequences; roughly 3.2% of them occurred a single time. Approximately 0.94% of the sample is in the top ten clones.

The treatment or condition label corresponds to: live attenuated yellow fever vaccine strain. A standard Ficoll-Paque protocol was used to isolate PBMCs from peripheral blood. RNA from sorted memory subsets was extracted with the RNeasy Micro Kit. According to the germline V gene, CDR1 reads SGHRS and CDR2 reads YFSETQ. At the junction V is shortened by 4 bases and J by 0 bases; bases outside the gene matches: 5. From the cysteine through the phenylalanine, the CDR3 covers 15 amino acids. The DNA shown is the 45-base CDR3, in frame from base 1. The research as a whole found: Because only a couple of donors were included in the study, the extent to which the findings can be generalized is limited. Compared with the primary T-cell response, the secondary T-cell response was faster but weaker, reaching its peak on day 5 rather than on day 15. FACS-sorted repertoires could contain abundant contaminating clonotypes from the bulk population, so computational filtering was required. Most clones expanded after primary vaccination (96% of CD4 and around 88% of CD8) were re-detected after the booster, suggesting that broad memory maintenance occurred. In the sorted memory subsets on day 0, nearly all vaccine-responding clonotypes were below the level of detection. A small share of clonotypes was detected in both CD4 and CD8 compartments, with the overlap likely arising from convergent recombination.

Source: PBMCs, either bulk or a sorted T-cell subset (CD4+, CD8+, memory, or dextramer-sorted; not recorded which), taken around 45 days after the first yellow fever vaccination. The chain is encoded by TRBV5-1 joined to TRBJ1-1, with 8 bases in between that match TRBD1. The origin of this receptor is a man younger than 35 who received the YFV17D yellow fever vaccine. The nucleotides read TGCGCCAGCAGCGCCGACAGGGGCATGAACACTGAAGCTTTCTTT. This sequence encodes CASSADRGMNTEAFF.